Sequencing of this T cell receptor (beta chain) was carried out in a study of response to subunit inactivated influenza vaccine. Study-wide results and limits: New T cells are recruited in small numbers by each seasonal influenza vaccination, according to the authors' suggestion.

CDR3 length equals 14 residues. Germline assignment: CDR1 ENHRY and CDR2 SYGVKD. The V end lost 6 bases, the J end lost 4 bases, and 13 bases lay between the germline ends. Each CDR3 protein is one row after TCRdb ran MiXCR on the RT-PCR reads. Of around 760,000 distinct CDR3 sequences in the sample, about 14% were seen once. This clonotype turned up a few times. What it recognizes is unknown. Sequences were derived from PBMCs from blood, sampled less than 15 days before vaccination. The rearrangement links TRBV10-3 to TRBJ1-5; D is possibly TRBD1 (5 bases). This TCR was sampled from a man between 50 and 59 years old who received an inactivated influenza vaccine. The CDR3 is CAISPGGGNQPQHF. In nucleotides, the CDR3 is TGTGCCATCAGCCCCGGGGGGGGAAATCAGCCCCAGCATTTT.